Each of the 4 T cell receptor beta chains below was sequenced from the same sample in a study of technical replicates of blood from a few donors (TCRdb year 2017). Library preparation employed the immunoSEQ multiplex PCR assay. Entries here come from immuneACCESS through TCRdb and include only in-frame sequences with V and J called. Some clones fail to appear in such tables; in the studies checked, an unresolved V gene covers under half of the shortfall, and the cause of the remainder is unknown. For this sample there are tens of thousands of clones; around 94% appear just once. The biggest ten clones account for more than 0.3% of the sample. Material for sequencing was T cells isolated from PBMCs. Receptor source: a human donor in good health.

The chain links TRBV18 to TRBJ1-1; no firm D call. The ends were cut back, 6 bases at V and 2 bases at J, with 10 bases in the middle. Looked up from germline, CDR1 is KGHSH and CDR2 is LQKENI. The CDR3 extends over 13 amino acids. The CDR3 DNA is TGTGCCAGCTCCCCCCCAGGAAACACTGAAGCTTTCTTT. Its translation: CASSPPGNTEAFF.

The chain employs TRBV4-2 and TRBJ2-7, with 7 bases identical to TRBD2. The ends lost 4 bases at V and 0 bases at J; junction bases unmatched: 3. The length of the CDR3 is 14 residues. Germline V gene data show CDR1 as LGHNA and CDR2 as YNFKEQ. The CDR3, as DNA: TGTGCCAGCAGCCTTGGGACTACCTCCTACGAGCAGTACTTC. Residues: CASSLGTTSYEQYF.

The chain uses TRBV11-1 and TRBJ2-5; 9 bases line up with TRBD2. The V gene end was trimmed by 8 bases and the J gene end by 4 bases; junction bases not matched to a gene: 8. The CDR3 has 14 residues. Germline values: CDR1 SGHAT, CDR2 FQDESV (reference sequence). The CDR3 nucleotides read TGTGCCAGCGCTCTAGCGGGATGGGTAGAGACCCAGTACTTC. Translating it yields CASALAGWVETQYF.

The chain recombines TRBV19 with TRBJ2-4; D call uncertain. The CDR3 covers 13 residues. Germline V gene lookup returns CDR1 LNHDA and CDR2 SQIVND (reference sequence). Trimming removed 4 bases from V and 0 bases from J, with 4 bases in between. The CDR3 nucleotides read TGTGCCAGTAGTACGGTAGCCAAAAACATTCAGTACTTC. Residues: CASSTVAKNIQYF.